This entry lists 16 T cell receptor beta chains sequenced from one sample in a study of T-cell reconstitution after alpha-beta-depleted transplantation in children. Unique molecular identifiers were incorporated into the prepared TCRbeta library. TCRdb recomputed calls from the PCR reads with MiXCR, one row per CDR3 protein. In the table there are roughly 340,000 distinct CDR3 sequences, around 15% of which are singletons. The input for sequencing was PBMCs, mostly from graft donor cells, taken 360 days after TCRalphabeta/CD19-depleted stem cell transplant. The source of these receptors is a male patient aged 2 to 10 who had a stem cell transplant for acute lymphoblastic leukemia, so the T cells may come from the graft donor.

This chain links TRBV29-1 with TRBJ2-5; TRBD1 might be the D (5 bases). Germline V gene data show CDR1 as SQVTM and CDR2 as ANQGSEA. The CDR3 has 14 amino acids. Trimming shortened V by 4 bases and J by 2 bases, and 14 bases separated the two germline ends. CDR3 DNA sequence: TGCAGCGTTGCTGGCAGGGCCCTTCAAGAGACCCAGTACTTC. This codes for CSVAGRALQETQYF. The whole variable domain, filled in from reference TRBV29-1 and TRBJ2-5, reads SAVISQKPSRDICQRGTSLTIQCQVDSQVTMMFWYRQQPGQSLTLIATANQGSEATYESGFVIDKFPISRPNLTFSTLTVSNMSPEDSSIYLCSVAGRALQETQYFGPGTRLLVL.

The chain employs TRBV19 and TRBJ1-1; TRBD1 might be the D (5 bases). The germline V gene encodes CDR1 LNHDA and CDR2 SQIVND (reference sequence). CDR3 length: 15 amino acids. Between the trimmed V and J ends, which lost 3 bases and 1 base, there was a span of 12 bases. DNA of the CDR3: TGTGCCAGTAGTATCGGGGCCAGGGAGAACACTGAAGCTTTCTTT. This sequence encodes CASSIGARENTEAFF. The full variable domain, with the rest looked up from reference TRBV19 and TRBJ1-1, is DGGITQSPKYLFRKEGQNVTLSCEQNLNHDAMYWYRQDPGQGLRLIYYSQIVNDFQKGDIAEGYSVSREKKESFPLTVTSAQKNPTAFYLCASSIGARENTEAFFGQGTRLTVV.

The V call is TRBV4-1, the J call TRBJ2-3; a weak D match, TRBD1 (6 bases). V was trimmed by 0 bases and J by 3 bases, leaving 13 bases between them. This CDR3 comprises 16 residues. Per germline, CDR1 MGHRA and CDR2 YSYEKL. CDR3 nucleotides: TGCGCCAGCAGCCAAGATGAGGGGGAGCTAACAGATACGCAGTATTTT. Protein: CASSQDEGELTDTQYF.

This clonotype has just a few counts. The chain combines TRBV7-2 with TRBJ2-3, with D possibly TRBD1 on 6 matching bases. V lost 5 bases and J 1 base, leaving 16 bases between the germline ends. Germline-derived CDR1 and CDR2 are SGHTA and FQGNSA. This CDR3 spans 16 amino acids. CDR3 residues: CASSSRGVGRTDTQYF. CDR3 bases: TGTGCCAGCAGCAGCAGGGGAGTCGGCCGCACAGATACGCAGTATTTT.

This clonotype showed up many times. The chain has TRBV3-1 and TRBJ1-1; 7 nucleotides agree with TRBD1. The length of the CDR3 is 14 residues. With 3 bases clipped from V and 4 bases from J, the junction kept 5 bases outside the gene matches. CDR1 is LGHDT, CDR2 YNNKEL, per germline (reference sequence). The CDR3 region has the DNA TGTGCCAGCAGCCATTCGGGACAGCGCACTGAAGCTTTCTTT. Its translation is CASSHSGQRTEAFF.

The chain employs TRBV5-1 and TRBJ2-5, with D possibly TRBD2 on 6 matching bases. Germline V gene lookup returns CDR1 SGHRS and CDR2 YFSETQ. This CDR3 spans 13 amino acids. With 5 bases removed from V and 5 bases from J, the gap between germline ends came to 13 bases. The CDR3 spells CASSFRGMETQYF. The CDR3 DNA follows: TGCGCCAGCAGTTTTCGGGGGATGGAGACCCAGTACTTC. Combining the CDR3 with reference TRBV5-1 and TRBJ2-5 gives the whole variable domain KAGVTQTPRYLIKTRGQQVTLSCSPISGHRSVSWYQQTPGQGLQFLFEYFSETQRNKGNFPGRFSGRQFSNSRSEMNVSTLELGDSALYLCASSFRGMETQYFGPGTRLLVL.

The rearrangement links TRBV29-1 to TRBJ2-1, with D tentatively TRBD1 (5 bases). With 7 bases removed from V and 8 bases from J, the gap between germline ends came to 33 bases. This CDR3 has 18 residues. Germline CDR1 SQVTM, CDR2 ANQGSEA. The CDR3 nucleotides are TGCAGCGCGTGGGGCGAGAAGCGCGGTCTAATCCCCGGAGATGAGCAGTTCTTC. This codes for CSAWGEKRGLIPGDEQFF.

This clonotype was recorded many times. The genes are TRBV7-8 and TRBJ2-3; possibly TRBD1 or TRBD2 for D (5 bases each). V lost 2 bases and J lost 0, with 9 bases in between. The CDR3 has 15 residues. Germline-derived CDR1 and CDR2 are SGHVS and FQNEAQ. CDR3 bases: TGTGCCAGCAGCTTACGGGGCTCTAGCACAGATACGCAGTATTTT. Translation gives CASSLRGSSTDTQYF.

The genes are TRBV6-5 and TRBJ2-7, with 7 bases aligning to TRBD1. CDR1 is MNHEY, CDR2 SVGAGI, per germline. J was trimmed by 3 bases and V by 4 bases; bases with no gene match: 9. This CDR3 is 15 amino acids long. The CDR3 loop is CASSSLLDRDYEQYF. The CDR3 DNA is TGTGCCAGCAGTTCTCTCCTCGACAGGGACTACGAGCAGTACTTC.

The V gene is TRBV5-4, the J gene TRBJ1-6, with a weak D call TRBD1 (5 bases). CDR3 length: 14 residues. Looked up from germline, CDR1 is SGHNT and CDR2 is YYREEE (reference sequence). Trimming cost V 4 bases and J 4 bases, with 9 bases left between them. The CDR3 coding sequence is TGTGCCAGCAGCGGGGCGGGGTATAATTCACCCCTCCACTTT. It codes for CASSGAGYNSPLHF.

The rearrangement links TRBV28 to TRBJ2-7, with 8 bases aligning to TRBD1. This CDR3 contains 18 residues. Germline V gene lookup returns CDR1 MDHEN and CDR2 SYDVKM. V trimming: 5 bases; J trimming: 6 bases; junction bases outside the gene matches: 21. CDR3 nucleotides: TGTGCCAGCAGTAGCATACAGGGGGAATCCCTTTCGGCCGTCGAGCAGTACTTC. As protein: CASSSIQGESLSAVEQYF. The whole variable domain, filled in from reference TRBV28 and TRBJ2-7, reads DVKVTQSSRYLVKRTGEKVFLECVQDMDHENMFWYRQDPGLGLRLIYFSYDVKMKEKGDIPEGYSVSREKKERFSLILESASTNQTSMYLCASSSIQGESLSAVEQYFGPGTRLTVT.

This chain links TRBV3-1 with TRBJ1-1; TRBD1 aligns across 9 bases. With V trimmed by 3 bases and J by 3 bases, 11 bases remained unmatched. The CDR3 loop spans 17 amino acids. Germline V CDR1 and CDR2: LGHDT, YNNKEL (reference sequence). CDR3 nucleotides: TGTGCCAGCAGCCAGCGTGGACAGGGGTTCGGGTACACTGAAGCTTTCTTT. Residues: CASSQRGQGFGYTEAFF.

This clonotype was seen repeatedly, ten times or more. V is TRBV4-1 and J is TRBJ2-3; D uncertain. Trimming removed 1 base at V and 2 bases at J, with 4 bases between. Germline-derived CDR1 and CDR2 are MGHRA and YSYEKL. The CDR3 contains 13 residues. CDR3 nucleotide sequence: TGCGCCAGCAGCCAAGGAACCACAGATACGCAGTATTTT. Amino acid sequence: CASSQGTTDTQYF.

This clonotype has at least ten counts. This chain uses TRBV4-3 with TRBJ2-1, with 7 bases that match TRBD2. The V and J ends lost 4 bases and 7 bases, in that order; junction bases with no gene match: 4. From germline, CDR1 is LGHNA and CDR2 YSLEER. The CDR3 is 13 amino acids. CDR3 nucleotides: TGCGCCAGCAGCCCCGGACTAGTGAATGAGCAGTTCTTC. Translating it yields CASSPGLVNEQFF.

Many counts were recorded for this clonotype. The gene calls are TRBV20-1 and TRBJ2-3; the D is unclear. Germline values: CDR1 DFQATT, CDR2 SNEGSKA (reference sequence). V was clipped by 3 bases and J by 3 bases, with 7 bases between them. This CDR3 comprises 12 residues. This CDR3 is CSARVLTDTQYF. The CDR3 DNA reads TGCAGTGCTAGGGTGCTGACAGATACGCAGTATTTT.

This chain connects TRBV4-1 to TRBJ2-7, with a possible D match to TRBD2 (5 bases). The V gene's germline CDR1 is MGHRA and CDR2 YSYEKL. V gave up 2 bases and J gave up 5 bases, with 16 bases separating them. The CDR3 loop spans 15 amino acids. The CDR3: CASSQTKMVGDEQYF. The CDR3 coding sequence is TGCGCCAGCAGCCAAACAAAGATGGTCGGGGACGAGCAGTACTTC.